The 8 T cell receptor beta chains in this list originate from one sample, sequenced in a study of identical twins. Each CDR3 protein gets one entry after TCRdb re-called the 5' RACE reads with MiXCR. Here the sample spans fewer than 900,000 distinct CDR3 sequences, 18% being singletons. The sample was also linked to a second study, of T cells expressing NK-cell markers.

Input material: PBMCs. The source of these receptors is a woman aged 18 to 35 in good health.

The genes are TRBV7-9 and TRBJ1-6; tentative D call: TRBD1 (6 bases). CDR3 length: 14 residues. CDR1 and CDR2 from the germline V gene are SEHNR and FQNEAQ (reference sequence). Trimming left V 5 bases short and J 13 bases short, with 18 bases between. CDR3 nucleotide sequence: TGTGCCAGCAGCAACCAACCACAGGGAAGTCCCCTCCACTTT. Protein sequence: CASSNQPQGSPLHF.

This clonotype was counted a few times. This chain uses TRBV12-3 or TRBV12-4 with TRBJ1-1; D gene ambiguous. Trimming shortened V by 6 bases and J by 0 bases, and 8 bases separated the two germline ends. The CDR3 loop spans 13 amino acids. CDR3 loop: CASRSKMNTEAFF. In DNA, the CDR3 is TGTGCCAGCAGGTCAAAAATGAACACTGAAGCTTTCTTT.

V is TRBV6-5 and J is TRBJ1-2, with D possibly matching TRBD1 (5 bases). The germline V gene has CDR1 MNHEY and CDR2 SVGAGI. Between the trimmed V and J ends, which lost 3 bases and 4 bases, there was a span of 12 bases. This CDR3 region has 14 residues. This chain's CDR3 is CASSYGGSFYGYTF. The CDR3 nucleotides read TGTGCCAGCAGTTATGGGGGATCCTTCTATGGCTACACCTTC.

This chain links TRBV30 with TRBJ2-7; no definite D call. Germline CDR1 is GTSNPN and CDR2 is SVGIG (reference sequence). The CDR3 loop spans 12 amino acids. Between the trimmed V and J ends, which lost 0 bases and 5 bases, there was a span of 8 bases. The CDR3 spells CAWSVRFHEQYF. DNA of the CDR3: TGTGCCTGGAGTGTTAGGTTCCACGAGCAGTACTTC.

This clonotype was seen a handful of times. The CDR3 region has the DNA TGTGCCAGCAGTTCCTCCCAGGGGAGCGACGAGCAGTACTTC. It codes for CASSSSQGSDEQYF. The rearrangement links TRBV12-3 or TRBV12-4 to TRBJ2-7; maybe TRBD1 (6 bases). V shed 4 bases and J shed 5 bases, with 15 bases lying between them. This CDR3 is built from 14 residues.

The table lists this clonotype with a few counts. The CDR3 DNA follows: TGCGCCAGCAGGGCAGGGGGACGTAACGAGCAGTACTTC. It is translated as CASRAGGRNEQYF. The gene calls are TRBV10-2 and TRBJ2-7; 7 nucleotides line up with TRBD1. Per germline, CDR1 WSHSY and CDR2 SAAADI. The CDR3 is 13 amino acids. The V and J ends lost 6 bases and 5 bases, in that order; junction bases with no gene match: 7.

The chain employs TRBV20-1 and TRBJ2-3; perhaps TRBD2 as D (6 bases). The CDR3 sequence is 14 residues long. With 3 bases removed from V and 4 bases from J, the gap between germline ends came to 14 bases. Looked up from germline, CDR1 is DFQATT and CDR2 is SNEGSKA (reference sequence). In DNA form, the CDR3 reads TGCAGTGCTAGTGAGGGAGGAAGGGCAGATACGCAGTATTTT. The encoded protein is CSASEGGRADTQYF.

The table lists this clonotype with a few counts. DNA of the CDR3: TGTGCTAGTGGTTTGGTAGGGGCTGAAGCTTTCTTT. Translation: CASGLVGAEAFF. The chain has TRBV12-5 and TRBJ1-1, with D possibly TRBD1 on 5 matching bases. The V end lost 0 bases, the J end lost 6 bases, and 5 bases lay between the germline ends. The germline V gene has CDR1 LGHNT and CDR2 FRNRAP. CDR3 length: 12 amino acids. The full variable domain, rest sourced from reference TRBV12-5 and TRBJ1-1, is DARVTQTPRHKVTEMGQEVTMRCQPILGHNTVFWYRQTMMQGLELLAYFRNRAPLDDSGMPKDRFSAEMPDATLATLKIQPSEPRDSAVYFCASGLVGAEAFFGQGTRLTVV.